These T cell receptor beta chains were read from a single sample in a study of control samples from healthy donors and cancer patients. The method was immunoSEQ multiplex PCR; TCRdb's version includes in-frame clones alone and lacks a portion of them. The sample yields 150,000 to 200,000 clones, about 90% seen once. The source material was blood. The receptors shown here come from a woman aged 45-65 years in good health. CDR3s include the opening cysteine and the closing phenylalanine or tryptophan. The size of a clone is reported for some rows only, either as once, few or many, or as a class for expanded clones.

cdr3_aa: CASSNRGEKLFF
j_call: TRBJ1-4
clone_size: -
v_call: TRBV19

cdr3_aa: CASSLGAKYEQYF
j_call: TRBJ2-7
clone_size: -
v_call: TRBV4-1

cdr3_aa: CASSFRGRDLYGYTF
j_call: TRBJ1-2
clone_size: -
v_call: TRBV28

cdr3_aa: CASRGTWGNQPQHF
j_call: TRBJ1-5
clone_size: -
v_call: TRBV6-5

cdr3_aa: CSAGLNRFEGNIQYF
j_call: TRBJ2-4
clone_size: -
v_call: TRBV29-1

cdr3_aa: CASSLRDRGIHEQYF
j_call: TRBJ2-7
clone_size: -
v_call: TRBV9

cdr3_aa: CASSWDGPNYGYTF
j_call: TRBJ1-2
clone_size: -
v_call: TRBV5-1

cdr3_aa: CASSLGDGTEAFF
j_call: TRBJ1-1
clone_size: once
v_call: TRBV7-9

cdr3_aa: CASSWGTEATNEKLFF
j_call: TRBJ1-4
clone_size: -
v_call: TRBV5-1

cdr3_aa: CASRFTGGSSPLHF
j_call: TRBJ1-6
clone_size: -
v_call: TRBV5-6

cdr3_aa: CAARREISDTQYF
j_call: TRBJ2-3
clone_size: once
v_call: TRBV10-3

cdr3_aa: CASSPVGSALTDTQYF
j_call: TRBJ2-3
clone_size: once
v_call: TRBV19

cdr3_aa: CASSEGGYNSPLHF
j_call: TRBJ1-6
clone_size: -
v_call: TRBV27

cdr3_aa: CASSPGLETQYF
j_call: TRBJ2-5
clone_size: -
v_call: TRBV7-2

cdr3_aa: CASSEPGQGGTNEKLFF
j_call: TRBJ1-4
clone_size: -
v_call: TRBV25-1

cdr3_aa: CASSQDSSGANVLTF
j_call: TRBJ2-6
clone_size: -
v_call: TRBV3-1/TRBV3-2

cdr3_aa: CASSPDGGGLAFF
j_call: TRBJ1-1
clone_size: -
v_call: TRBV12-3/TRBV12-4

cdr3_aa: CASSLRGNEQYF
j_call: TRBJ2-7
clone_size: -
v_call: TRBV28

cdr3_aa: CASSPSRGWNEQFF
j_call: TRBJ2-1
clone_size: -
v_call: TRBV6-5

cdr3_aa: CASSPQGSGGYTF
j_call: TRBJ1-2
clone_size: -
v_call: TRBV19

cdr3_aa: CASSPGGGSPLHF
j_call: TRBJ1-6
clone_size: -
v_call: TRBV7-3

cdr3_aa: CASSLGGPNQPQHF
j_call: TRBJ1-5
clone_size: -
v_call: TRBV27

cdr3_aa: CSARGQGMKFF
j_call: TRBJ2-1
clone_size: -
v_call: TRBV20-1

cdr3_aa: CASSLYGAYEQYF
j_call: TRBJ2-7
clone_size: -
v_call: TRBV7-9

cdr3_aa: CASSPRPDTQYF
j_call: TRBJ2-3
clone_size: -
v_call: TRBV7-9

cdr3_aa: CAISEGQGRGQPQHF
j_call: TRBJ1-5
clone_size: -
v_call: TRBV10-3

cdr3_aa: CASSLRTSGEDTQYF
j_call: TRBJ2-3
clone_size: -
v_call: TRBV5-4

cdr3_aa: CASSRGGSGRALVYEQYF
j_call: TRBJ2-7
clone_size: -
v_call: TRBV3-1/TRBV3-2

cdr3_aa: CASSEVVGEGIQYF
j_call: TRBJ2-4
clone_size: -
v_call: TRBV2

cdr3_aa: CASSQDIGLAGTSRETQYF
j_call: TRBJ2-5
clone_size: once
v_call: TRBV4-1

cdr3_aa: CASRWTSGMASEQFF
j_call: TRBJ2-1
clone_size: -
v_call: TRBV27

cdr3_aa: CASSRFRVRSPLHF
j_call: TRBJ1-6
clone_size: many
v_call: TRBV3-1/TRBV3-2

cdr3_aa: CASSQGLSVYTGELFF
j_call: TRBJ2-2
clone_size: -
v_call: TRBV4-3

cdr3_aa: CASSSGTGGMDYGYTF
j_call: TRBJ1-2
clone_size: once
v_call: TRBV5-4

cdr3_aa: CSVEVRDNEQFF
j_call: TRBJ2-1
clone_size: -
v_call: TRBV29-1

cdr3_aa: CASSFGHNTEAFF
j_call: TRBJ1-1
clone_size: -
v_call: TRBV5-4

cdr3_aa: CASSEGTRWAPLHF
j_call: TRBJ1-6
clone_size: -
v_call: TRBV6-4

cdr3_aa: CASSSSRGVSTEAFF
j_call: TRBJ1-1
clone_size: -
v_call: TRBV19

cdr3_aa: CASSQTTGEDGYEQYF
j_call: TRBJ2-7
clone_size: once
v_call: TRBV4-1

cdr3_aa: CASSPDRDQARSHEQFF
j_call: TRBJ2-1
clone_size: -
v_call: TRBV3-1/TRBV3-2

cdr3_aa: CATSRPEYTGELFF
j_call: TRBJ2-2
clone_size: -
v_call: TRBV15

cdr3_aa: CATSRDRTVSYEQYF
j_call: TRBJ2-7
clone_size: -
v_call: TRBV15

cdr3_aa: CASSRAGGSTDTQYF
j_call: TRBJ2-3
clone_size: -
v_call: TRBV2

cdr3_aa: CASQRQGGNSNQPQHF
j_call: TRBJ1-5
clone_size: -
v_call: TRBV18

cdr3_aa: CASRPQDRVNEKLFF
j_call: TRBJ1-4
clone_size: -
v_call: TRBV28

cdr3_aa: CASSLDTQYF
j_call: TRBJ2-3
clone_size: -
v_call: TRBV12-3/TRBV12-4

cdr3_aa: CASSYRGSEAFF
j_call: TRBJ1-1
clone_size: -
v_call: TRBV6-5

cdr3_aa: CASSDGASGSLNTQYF
j_call: TRBJ2-3
clone_size: -
v_call: TRBV6-4

cdr3_aa: CANLHSGAEKLFF
j_call: TRBJ1-4
clone_size: -
v_call: TRBV10-3

cdr3_aa: CASSEQGYQPQHF
j_call: TRBJ1-5
clone_size: -
v_call: TRBV25-1

cdr3_aa: CASRGSNYGYTF
j_call: TRBJ1-2
clone_size: -
v_call: TRBV12-3/TRBV12-4

cdr3_aa: CASSLSSTYGYTF
j_call: TRBJ1-2
clone_size: -
v_call: TRBV27

cdr3_aa: CASSGRTSYNSPLHF
j_call: TRBJ1-6
clone_size: -
v_call: TRBV27

cdr3_aa: CASSFGGTSRNIQYF
j_call: TRBJ2-4
clone_size: -
v_call: TRBV5-6

cdr3_aa: CASSQATGDEQFF
j_call: TRBJ2-1
clone_size: -
v_call: TRBV3-1/TRBV3-2

cdr3_aa: CASTGLRAGEQYF
j_call: TRBJ2-7
clone_size: -
v_call: TRBV28

cdr3_aa: CASSQGDYGYTF
j_call: TRBJ1-2
clone_size: -
v_call: TRBV5-1